This TCR beta chain was found in a study of tumor-infiltrating lymphocytes in localized non-small cell lung cancer. For the study at large: Several tumor histologies, both smoking statuses, and some post-neoadjuvant chemotherapy samples were included. Points from the study as a whole: Different pieces of the same tissue went to different assays, confounding technical variation with intratumor heterogeneity. Only some patients had TCR sequencing, depending on available tissue. Compared with uninvolved lung, tumors showed higher T cell infiltration by TCRbeta sequencing.

This clone is categorized as medium-sized. Its antigen is not known. Libraries were prepared by immunoSEQ multiplex PCR; TCRdb keeps only in-frame clonotypes and omits some of them. The sample shows approximately 12,000 clones, 67% of them seen only once. This CDR3 spans 15 amino acids. With V trimmed by 5 bases and J by 0 bases, 3 bases remained unmatched. Germline V gives CDR1 MNHNY, CDR2 SVGAGI (reference sequence). This chain joins TRBV6-6 and TRBJ2-3, with 9 bases identical to TRBD2. This clonotype was sampled from a human donor with non-small cell lung cancer. Sequencing used uninvolved lung tissue not adjacent to the tumor. The CDR3 nucleotides read TGTGCCAGCAGTAATAGCGGGGGCAGCACAGATACGCAGTATTTT. This translates into CASSNSGGSTDTQYF.